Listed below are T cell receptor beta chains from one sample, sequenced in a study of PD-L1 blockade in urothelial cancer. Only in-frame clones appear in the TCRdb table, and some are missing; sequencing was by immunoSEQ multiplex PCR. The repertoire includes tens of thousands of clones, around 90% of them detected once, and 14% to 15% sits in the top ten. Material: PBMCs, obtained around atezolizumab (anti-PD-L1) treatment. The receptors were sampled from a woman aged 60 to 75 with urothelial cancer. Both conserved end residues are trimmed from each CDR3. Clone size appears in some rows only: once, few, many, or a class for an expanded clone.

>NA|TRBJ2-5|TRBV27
ASSILGETQY
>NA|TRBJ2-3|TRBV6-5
ASSRSGGPTDTQY
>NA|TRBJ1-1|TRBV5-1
ASSFGTTGMSNTEAF
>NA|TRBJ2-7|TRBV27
ASSLETGLLLDYEQY
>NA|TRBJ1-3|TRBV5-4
ASSRDRNDGTIY
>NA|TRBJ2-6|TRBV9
ASSVGHRSSGANVLT
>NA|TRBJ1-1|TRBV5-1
ASSLAGTARGTEAF
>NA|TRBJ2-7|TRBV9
ASSVSQGQAYEQY
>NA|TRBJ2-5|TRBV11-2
ASSLGQGWETQY
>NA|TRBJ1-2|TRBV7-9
ASSLDPGNFDGYT
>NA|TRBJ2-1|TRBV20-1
SARVLNEQF
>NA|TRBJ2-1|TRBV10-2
ATSVFGGANEQF
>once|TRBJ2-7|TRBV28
ASHQGSYEQY
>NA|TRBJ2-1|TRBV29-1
SAGGRGRPNEQF
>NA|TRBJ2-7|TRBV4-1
ASSQDRAGPPSYEQY
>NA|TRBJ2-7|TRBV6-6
ASRYGTSGFQVEQY
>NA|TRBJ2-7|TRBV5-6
ASSLFGGGAYEQY
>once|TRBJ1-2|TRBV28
ASGHHRDRGRDGYT
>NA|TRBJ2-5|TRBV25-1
ASSENSVLEETQY
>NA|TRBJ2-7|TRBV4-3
ASSQGVADFYEQY
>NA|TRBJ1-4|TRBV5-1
ASSVKGANEKLF
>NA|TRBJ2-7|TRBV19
ASKALAGVGEQY
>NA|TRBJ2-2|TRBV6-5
AGGPAIGELF
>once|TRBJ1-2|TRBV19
ASTIRDRGDYGYT
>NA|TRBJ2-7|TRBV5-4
ASSLNGERSSYEQY
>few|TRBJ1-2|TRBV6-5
ASSRTGDGYT
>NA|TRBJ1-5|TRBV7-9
ASSTGTGDQPQH
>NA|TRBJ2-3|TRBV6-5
ASSYSLAGYGDTQY
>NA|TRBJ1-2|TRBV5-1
ASSSETGGIYGYT
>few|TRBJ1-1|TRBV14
ASSQAQYTEAF
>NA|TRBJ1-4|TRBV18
ASSPPAGYNEKLF